These 28 T cell receptor beta chains were sequenced from one sample in a study of Graves' ophthalmopathy and Graves' hyperthyroidism. RNA transcripts yielded amplified TCR beta CDR3 regions. First-round RT-PCR used HTBI primers; second-round multiplex PCR followed. TCRdb reprocessed the multiplex PCR reads with MiXCR, giving one entry per CDR3 protein. The sample carries roughly 400,000 distinct CDR3 sequences, about a sixth recorded once. Specimen: peripheral blood. The origin of the receptors is a woman between 18 and 29 years old with Graves' ophthalmopathy.

This sequence joins TRBV7-2 and TRBJ2-5; D unresolved. V was pared by 4 bases and J by 5 bases, with 17 bases between. The CDR3 spans 15 residues. The germline CDR1 and CDR2 sequences are SGHTA and FQGNSA. DNA of the CDR3: TGTGCCAGCAGCTCCCCCCCCCGCGTGTTGGAGACCCAGTACTTC. Translation: CASSSPPRVLETQYF.

At least ten counts were recorded for this clonotype. This chain uses TRBV12-3 or TRBV12-4 with TRBJ1-1; D is possibly TRBD1 (5 bases). This CDR3 has 12 residues. V lost 3 bases and J 6 bases, leaving 8 bases between the germline ends. The CDR3 region is CASSFGGSEAFF. CDR3 nucleotides: TGTGCCAGCAGTTTCGGGGGATCTGAAGCTTTCTTT.

This sequence joins TRBV4-1 and TRBJ1-1; tentative D call: TRBD1 (5 bases). The CDR3 loop spans 15 amino acids. Germline V gene lookup returns CDR1 MGHRA and CDR2 YSYEKL. V lost 0 bases, J lost 1 base, and 9 bases lay in between. This CDR3 reads CASSQEMGTNTEAFF. For the CDR3, the DNA is TGCGCCAGCAGCCAAGAAATGGGGACGAACACTGAAGCTTTCTTT.

Ten or more counts support this clonotype. The chain links TRBV7-3 to TRBJ2-2, with unresolved D. Germline V CDR1 and CDR2: SGHTA, FQGTGA. Trimming removed 2 bases from V and 6 bases from J, with 10 bases in between. The CDR3 extends over 14 amino acids. CDR3 sequence: CASSLDPVSGELFF. DNA for the CDR3: TGTGCCAGCAGCTTAGATCCGGTGTCCGGGGAGCTGTTTTTT.

A single count supports this clonotype. This chain connects TRBV27 to TRBJ1-6; D uncertain. V shed 6 bases and J shed 7 bases, with 16 bases lying between them. Germline V CDR1 and CDR2: MNHEY, SMNVEV (reference sequence). The CDR3 totals 15 residues. The CDR3 here is CASSPTVPWNSPLHF. CDR3 nucleotide sequence: TGTGCCAGCAGCCCTACGGTGCCGTGGAATTCACCCCTCCACTTT.

This clonotype was recorded many times. The V and J genes are TRBV12-3 or TRBV12-4 and TRBJ2-5; D unresolved. V shed 4 bases and J shed 7 bases, with 13 bases lying between them. The CDR3 sequence is 13 residues long. CDR3 in DNA: TGTGCCAGCAGTTCAAGATCTCGGCGGACCCAGTACTTC. This codes for CASSSRSRRTQYF.

This clonotype was recorded at least ten times. The gene calls are TRBV20-1 and TRBJ1-2, with a weak D call TRBD1 (5 bases). The germline gives CDR1 DFQATT, CDR2 SNEGSKA (reference sequence). This CDR3 has 12 residues. V lost 6 bases and J 7 bases, leaving 15 bases between the germline ends. CDR3 region: CSARPGGGGYTF. CDR3 DNA: TGCAGTGCACGACCTGGGGGAGGTGGCTACACCTTC.

The table lists this clonotype with many counts. The chain is built from TRBV6-2 or TRBV6-3 and TRBJ2-2; 8 bases agree with TRBD1. V dropped 6 bases and J dropped 5; count of bases not matched to a gene: 8. The CDR3 has 15 amino acids. Germline V lookup: CDR1 MNHEY, CDR2 SVGEGT. The CDR3 sequence is CASRIDRGRTGELFF. In nucleotides, the CDR3 is TGTGCCAGCAGAATAGACAGGGGAAGAACCGGGGAGCTGTTTTTT.

This clonotype was found many times. The J gene is TRBJ1-1, the V gene TRBV12-3 or TRBV12-4; perhaps TRBD1 as D (5 bases). V was cut by 2 bases and J by 4 bases, with 14 bases left in between. The CDR3 runs 15 residues. The CDR3 loop is CASSLRPGSFTEAFF. CDR3 nucleotides: TGTGCCAGCAGTTTAAGGCCAGGGTCCTTCACTGAAGCTTTCTTT.

Ten or more counts support this clonotype. The gene calls are TRBV6-5 and TRBJ2-1, with TRBD1 matching over 10 bases. The trim removed 7 bases at V and 0 bases at J, leaving 9 bases unmatched. There are 17 residues in the CDR3. Germline CDR1 is MNHEY and CDR2 is SVGAGI. In DNA form, the CDR3 reads TGTGCCAGCACCCGAGGGACAGGGGTAAGCTCCTACAATGAGCAGTTCTTC. This sequence encodes CASTRGTGVSSYNEQFF.

Ten or more counts support this clonotype. V gene TRBV10-3 combines with J gene TRBJ2-7; the match to TRBD1 covers 7 bases. The germline CDR1 and CDR2 sequences are ENHRY and SYGVKD. Trimming cost V 10 bases and J 10 bases; bases outside gene matches: 10. The CDR3 extends over 11 amino acids. The CDR3 nucleotides read TGTGCCACCAAGACGGGACAGCGACAGTACTTC. Translating it yields CATKTGQRQYF.

This clonotype has at least ten counts. The V and J genes are TRBV12-3 or TRBV12-4 and TRBJ1-5; D is undetermined. Trimming removed 6 bases at V and 1 base at J, with 7 bases between. CDR3 length: 13 residues. This CDR3 reads CASRESSNQPQHF. As DNA, the CDR3 is TGTGCCAGCAGAGAAAGCAGCAATCAGCCCCAGCATTTT.

This clonotype was detected many times. The DNA for the CDR3 is TGTGCCACCAGCACTCAGGGGGCCTATGGCTACACCTTC. Protein sequence: CATSTQGAYGYTF. This sequence joins TRBV15 and TRBJ1-2, with 8 bases matching TRBD1. CDR3 size: 13 residues. The V segment lost 4 bases and the J segment 4 bases; nucleotides outside the gene matches: 2. Germline V gene sequence: CDR1 LNHNV, CDR2 YYDKDF (reference sequence). Drawing the rest from reference TRBV15 and TRBJ1-2, the complete variable domain is DAMVIQNPRYQVTQFGKPVTLSCSQTLNHNVMYWYQQKSSQAPKLLFHYYDKDFNNEADTPDNFQSRRPNTSFCFLDIRSPGLGDTAMYLCATSTQGAYGYTFGSGTRLTVV.

This clonotype was seen more than once but under ten times. This sequence joins TRBV27 and TRBJ1-6; the D is unclear. The length of the CDR3 is 13 residues. The V end lost 6 bases, the J end lost 10 bases, and 13 bases lay between the germline ends. Germline CDR1 is MNHEY and CDR2 is SMNVEV (reference sequence). CDR3 DNA: TGTGCCAGCAGGAACCGAGAGGTGTCACCCCTCCACTTT. Its translation: CASRNREVSPLHF.

This clonotype was found many times. The V and J genes are TRBV30 and TRBJ1-1; D is undetermined. Trimming cost V 6 bases and J 0 bases, with 11 bases left between them. Germline V gene sequence: CDR1 GTSNPN, CDR2 SVGIG (reference sequence). This CDR3 has 13 amino acids. The CDR3 loop is CACTGRLNTEAFF. CDR3 DNA: TGTGCCTGTACCGGGCGCTTGAACACTGAAGCTTTCTTT.

This clonotype occurred many times. V is TRBV28 and J is TRBJ2-7; 8 bases fit TRBD2. Trimming took 6 bases from V and 2 from J; bases not matched to a gene: 6. Germline V gene sequence: CDR1 MDHEN, CDR2 SYDVKM. The CDR3 consists of 14 residues. For the CDR3, the DNA is TGTGCCAGCAGCCCGACTAGCGACCCCTACGAGCAGTACTTC. It encodes CASSPTSDPYEQYF.

This clonotype was observed many times. The V gene is TRBV2, the J gene TRBJ2-7; 8 nucleotides agree with TRBD1. Trimming cost V 8 bases and J 5 bases; bases outside gene matches: 5. Germline-derived CDR1 and CDR2 are SNHLY and FYNNEI. This CDR3 region has 12 residues. CDR3 nucleotide sequence: TGTGCCAGCCGGACAGGGCGGCACGAGCAGTACTTC. This encodes CASRTGRHEQYF.

The table lists this clonotype with many counts. The genes are TRBV6-1 and TRBJ2-7, with D unresolved. The CDR3 runs 12 residues. The germline V gene encodes CDR1 MNHNS and CDR2 SASEGT. Trimming took 5 bases from V and 11 from J, leaving 16 bases between them. The CDR3, as DNA: TGTGCCAGCAGTCGCTACCGACAATTGGAGTACTTC. It encodes CASSRYRQLEYF.

This clonotype has a handful of counts. The J gene is TRBJ2-5, the V gene TRBV12-3 or TRBV12-4; 11 bases agree with TRBD1. Trimming took 5 bases from V and 5 from J; bases not matched to a gene: 7. The length of the CDR3 is 15 residues. Here the CDR3 reads CASSLGQGAWETQYF. The DNA of the CDR3 is TGTGCCAGCAGTCTAGGACAGGGGGCCTGGGAGACCCAGTACTTC.

There are many counts of this clonotype. The V and J genes are TRBV5-4 and TRBJ2-5, with TRBD1 matching 8 bases. Germline CDR1 SGHNT, CDR2 YYREEE (reference sequence). The V and J ends lost 1 base and 5 bases, in that order; junction bases with no gene match: 7. The CDR3 consists of 15 residues. Here the CDR3 reads CASSLFARGRETQYF. As DNA, the CDR3 is TGTGCCAGCAGCTTGTTCGCCAGGGGGCGGGAGACCCAGTACTTC.

This clonotype occurred many times. The chain employs TRBV15 and TRBJ2-7, with a possible D match to TRBD2 (5 bases). The CDR3 length is 14 residues. Germline loops: CDR1 LNHNV, CDR2 YYDKDF (reference sequence). Deletions cut 4 bases from V and 1 base from J, with 11 bases between. The CDR3 reads CATSKEATSYEQYF. The CDR3 bases are TGTGCCACCAGCAAGGAGGCGACGTCCTACGAGCAGTACTTC. The full variable domain, with the rest looked up from reference TRBV15 and TRBJ2-7, is DAMVIQNPRYQVTQFGKPVTLSCSQTLNHNVMYWYQQKSSQAPKLLFHYYDKDFNNEADTPDNFQSRRPNTSFCFLDIRSPGLGDTAMYLCATSKEATSYEQYFGPGTRLTVT.

This rearrangement joins TRBV28 to TRBJ1-3; D ambiguous. V was shortened by 8 bases and J by 0 bases, with 8 bases between the two germline ends. Germline V gene lookup returns CDR1 MDHEN and CDR2 SYDVKM. This CDR3 region has 13 residues. As DNA, the CDR3 is TGTGCCAGCCTCGAGGGCTCTGGAAACACCATATATTTT. Protein: CASLEGSGNTIYF. Full variable domain (rest looked up from reference TRBV28 and TRBJ1-3): DVKVTQSSRYLVKRTGEKVFLECVQDMDHENMFWYRQDPGLGLRLIYFSYDVKMKEKGDIPEGYSVSREKKERFSLILESASTNQTSMYLCASLEGSGNTIYFGEGSWLTVV.

The sample holds many counts of this clonotype. This chain links TRBV6-2 or TRBV6-3 with TRBJ2-2, with 13 bases fitting TRBD2. The CDR3 runs 17 residues. V lost 3 bases to trimming and J lost 3 bases; unmatched junction nucleotides: 4. Germline V gene data show CDR1 as MNHEY and CDR2 as SVGEGT. This CDR3 reads CASSYPGLAGDTGELFF. CDR3 DNA: TGTGCCAGCAGTTATCCCGGACTAGCGGGAGACACCGGGGAGCTGTTTTTT.

This clonotype occurred many times. The chain carries TRBV11-2 and TRBJ2-6; D gene ambiguous. The CDR3 has 19 residues. Germline V lookup: CDR1 SGHAT, CDR2 FQNNGV. V lost 2 bases, J lost 0 bases, and 17 bases lay in between. CDR3 protein: CASSLLAIVVSSGANVLTF. The CDR3 DNA reads TGTGCCAGCAGCTTATTGGCAATAGTAGTGAGCTCTGGGGCCAACGTCCTGACTTTC.

This clonotype was recorded many times. The chain uses TRBV18 and TRBJ2-7, with 8 bases that match TRBD2. The CDR3 totals 16 residues. V was clipped by 4 bases and J by 0 bases; unmatched bases: 8. Germline CDR1 KGHSH, CDR2 LQKENI. The CDR3: CASSHATSGSSYEQYF. CDR3 nucleotides: TGTGCCAGCTCACACGCAACTAGCGGAAGCTCCTACGAGCAGTACTTC. The full variable domain, in which reference TRBV18 and TRBJ2-7 provide the parts outside the CDR3, is NAGVMQNPRHLVRRRGQEARLRCSPMKGHSHVYWYRQLPEEGLKFMVYLQKENIIDESGMPKERFSAEFPKEGPSILRIQQVVRGDSAAYFCASSHATSGSSYEQYFGPGTRLTVT.

There are many counts of this clonotype. This rearrangement joins TRBV20-1 to TRBJ1-2, with 8 positions matching TRBD1. J was trimmed by 6 bases and V by 6 bases; bases with no gene match: 9. Germline V gene data show CDR1 as DFQATT and CDR2 as SNEGSKA (reference sequence). This CDR3 has 13 amino acids. The CDR3 here is CSAWTGRDNGYTF. In DNA form, the CDR3 reads TGCAGTGCCTGGACAGGGAGGGACAATGGCTACACCTTC.

The table lists this clonotype with many counts. The rearrangement joins TRBV6-5 to TRBJ1-2; D is undetermined. Trimming stripped 2 bases from V and 2 bases from J, with 15 bases between. This CDR3 has 16 residues. Germline V gene sequence: CDR1 MNHEY, CDR2 SVGAGI. The CDR3 nucleotides are TGTGCCAGCAGTTACCTTTCGAACGGAGGGAACTATGGCTACACCTTC. Its translation is CASSYLSNGGNYGYTF.

This clonotype was seen at least ten times. The rearrangement links TRBV5-1 to TRBJ2-7; tentatively, D is TRBD1 (6 bases). CDR1 SGHRS and CDR2 YFSETQ come from the germline V gene. This CDR3 contains 14 residues. Deletions cut 2 bases from V and 6 bases from J, with 15 bases between. This CDR3 reads CASSFGQIPGEQYF. The CDR3, as DNA: TGCGCCAGCAGCTTCGGACAGATCCCAGGCGAGCAGTACTTC.